A single sample gave rise to the 19 T cell receptor beta chains below, sequenced in a study of radiation and T cells in renal cell carcinoma. This sample's time point: baseline pretreatment blood. Treatment given: 15 Gy SBRT to primary tumor, nephrectomy 4 weeks later. TCRdb keeps only in-frame clones here, not all; method: immunoSEQ multiplex PCR. Of 87,000 or so clones listed, 86% are singletons. The sequences come from blood, collected from a patient whose treatment included radiotherapy and nephrectomy. These receptors all stem from a man between 50 and 59 years old with renal cell carcinoma.

This clone was recorded a few times. The gene calls are TRBV29-1 and TRBJ1-2; D is possibly TRBD1 (5 bases). The CDR3 spans 11 residues. Germline V gene lookup returns CDR1 SQVTM and CDR2 ANQGSEA. The ends were cut back, 4 bases at V and 8 bases at J, with 11 bases in the middle. In DNA form, the CDR3 reads TGCAGCGTTGTTAGGGGTGACGGCTACACCTTC. As protein: CSVVRGDGYTF.

The chain is built from TRBV7-9 and TRBJ1-1; D unclear. Germline CDR1 SEHNR, CDR2 FQNEAQ (reference sequence). The V end was cut by 5 bases, the J end by 3 bases, with 10 bases between. This CDR3 has 13 amino acids. CDR3 sequence (DNA): TGTGCCAGCAGCCTGGCTGGGGACACTGAAGCTTTCTTT. Translation gives CASSLAGDTEAFF.

The V and J genes are TRBV5-1 and TRBJ1-1, with D possibly matching TRBD1 (6 bases). Germline V gene data show CDR1 as SGHRS and CDR2 as YFSETQ. The CDR3 has 18 residues. Trimming pared 4 bases from V and 0 bases from J, leaving 22 bases between. In nucleotides, the CDR3 is TGCGCCAGCAGCATCCAACCACAGGGACGGGGCGTGAACACTGAAGCTTTCTTT. Its protein product is CASSIQPQGRGVNTEAFF.

The sample holds a few counts of this clone. The V call is TRBV30, the J call TRBJ1-1; perhaps TRBD1 as D (5 bases). The CDR3 has 14 amino acids. Trimming left V 0 bases short and J 5 bases short, with 13 bases between. Germline assignment: CDR1 GTSNPN and CDR2 SVGIG (reference sequence). CDR3: CAWSVGRWGTEAFF. CDR3 sequence (DNA): TGTGCCTGGAGTGTAGGGAGGTGGGGGACTGAAGCTTTCTTT.

The chain couples TRBV19 to TRBJ1-1; unclear D gene. Germline CDR1 LNHDA, CDR2 SQIVND (reference sequence). CDR3 length: 15 amino acids. V dropped 2 bases and J dropped 1 base, with 11 bases sitting between them. The CDR3 here is CASSISHRGNTEAFF. The CDR3 DNA sequence: TGTGCCAGTAGTATATCCCATCGGGGGAACACTGAAGCTTTCTTT.

This sequence joins TRBV6-6 and TRBJ1-2; 10 bases map to TRBD1. The V and J ends lost 6 bases and 4 bases, in that order; junction bases with no gene match: 11. The CDR3 contains 16 residues. CDR1 and CDR2 (germline): MNHNY, SVGAGI (reference sequence). CDR3 residues: CASSQTGGISAYGYTF. As DNA, the CDR3 is TGTGCCAGCAGCCAGACAGGGGGCATTTCTGCCTATGGCTACACCTTC.

This clone was detected once. This chain joins TRBV2 and TRBJ1-1; 8 positions match TRBD1. CDR1 is SNHLY, CDR2 FYNNEI, per germline. This CDR3 comprises 17 residues. V was pared by 6 bases and J by 5 bases, with 17 bases of the junction left unmatched. This chain's CDR3 is CASRGRDRWFQRTEAFF. The DNA of the CDR3 is TGTGCCAGCAGGGGACGGGACAGGTGGTTCCAGAGGACTGAAGCTTTCTTT.

CDR3 in amino acids: CSVGGTYEQYF. CDR3 DNA sequence: TGCAGCGTTGGAGGGACCTACGAGCAGTACTTC. The chain is built from TRBV29-1 and TRBJ2-7, with D perhaps matching TRBD2 (5 bases). Between the trimmed V and J ends, which lost 4 bases and 2 bases, there was a span of 6 bases. The CDR3 consists of 11 residues. Germline V gene data show CDR1 as SQVTM and CDR2 as ANQGSEA.

The V call is TRBV28, the J call TRBJ2-7, with a weak D call TRBD1 (6 bases). This CDR3 region has 14 residues. V was pared by 5 bases and J by 2 bases, with 13 bases between. CDR1 is MDHEN, CDR2 SYDVKM, per germline. The CDR3 reads CASSILTGPYEQYF. CDR3 sequence (DNA): TGTGCCAGCAGTATACTGACAGGACCCTACGAGCAGTACTTC.

The chain joins TRBV7-8 to TRBJ2-7; 8 bases match TRBD2. Germline trimming cut 1 base from V and 5 bases from J; bases unmatched to any gene: 1. CDR1 is SGHVS, CDR2 FQNEAQ, per germline. The CDR3 runs to 13 residues. The CDR3 bases are TGTGCCAGCAGCTTAGGGACTAGCAACGAGCAGTACTTC. Residues: CASSLGTSNEQYF.

The chain recombines TRBV29-1 with TRBJ2-5; 9 bases align to TRBD2. Germline values: CDR1 SQVTM, CDR2 ANQGSEA. V dropped 3 bases and J dropped 5; count of bases not matched to a gene: 13. CDR3 length: 16 residues. DNA for the CDR3: TGCAGCGTTGACCCCTTCATGGCGGGGGGGGTGGAGACCCAGTACTTC. Residues: CSVDPFMAGGVETQYF.

The gene calls are TRBV6-6 and TRBJ2-7; tentative D call: TRBD1 (5 bases). Germline V CDR1 and CDR2: MNHNY, SVGAGI (reference sequence). The CDR3 runs to 14 residues. V dropped 0 bases and J dropped 2 bases, with 8 bases sitting between them. CDR3 nucleotides: TGTGCCAGCAGTTACTCAGAGACAGCCTACGAGCAGTACTTC. Encoded protein: CASSYSETAYEQYF.

This chain uses TRBV5-1 with TRBJ2-2, with 9 bases aligning to TRBD1. Trimming cost V 3 bases and J 3 bases; bases outside gene matches: 9. The length of the CDR3 is 17 residues. Per the germline V gene, CDR1 is SGHRS and CDR2 is YFSETQ. This CDR3 reads CASSSAQGALDTGELFF. The CDR3 DNA sequence: TGCGCCAGCAGCTCCGCACAGGGGGCGCTAGACACCGGGGAGCTGTTTTTT.

This rearrangement joins TRBV9 to TRBJ2-3; possible D gene TRBD2, 5 bases. The germline V and J ends were trimmed by 4 bases and 6 bases, with 15 bases remaining between them. The CDR3 extends over 14 amino acids. The germline V gene has CDR1 SGDLS and CDR2 YYNGEE. CDR3 DNA: TGTGCCAGCAGCCCGAGGGTGGGAGCGGATACGCAGTATTTT. This gives the protein CASSPRVGADTQYF.

The CDR3 DNA reads as TGTGCCAGCAGCTTACGACAGGGCGGGGACATTCAGTACTTC. This translates into CASSLRQGGDIQYF. The chain combines TRBV7-2 with TRBJ2-4; TRBD1 might be the D (7 bases). Trimming pared 2 bases from V and 8 bases from J, leaving 13 bases between. Looked up from germline, CDR1 is SGHTA and CDR2 is FQGNSA. This CDR3 region has 14 residues.

This clone has just one count. The chain couples TRBV7-2 to TRBJ2-3; D is ambiguous. This CDR3 has 14 residues. The ends were cut back, 1 base at V and 2 bases at J, with 7 bases in the middle. Germline V gene sequence: CDR1 SGHTA, CDR2 FQGNSA. The CDR3 loop is CASSLEHNTDTQYF. The CDR3 DNA is TGTGCCAGCAGCTTAGAGCACAACACAGATACGCAGTATTTT.

This sequence joins TRBV7-2 and TRBJ1-6; 7 positions match TRBD1. With 2 bases clipped from V and 9 bases from J, the junction kept 13 bases outside the gene matches. This CDR3 has 17 residues. CDR1 and CDR2 (germline): SGHTA, FQGNSA. CDR3 loop: CASSLRPGGLVGSPLHF. CDR3 nucleotide sequence: TGTGCCAGCAGCTTACGCCCAGGGGGTCTCGTCGGTTCACCCCTCCACTTT.

This chain uses TRBV7-2 with TRBJ1-2; D gene uncertain. Germline CDR1 reads SGHTA; CDR2 reads FQGNSA. V lost 1 base and J lost 6, with 9 bases in between. This CDR3 has 13 amino acids. CDR3 residues: CASSLERNDGYTF. The CDR3, as DNA: TGTGCCAGCAGCTTAGAAAGGAACGATGGCTACACCTTC.

The chain combines TRBV5-1 with TRBJ2-1; D unclear. Trimming left V 5 bases short and J 0 bases short, with 12 bases between. The length of the CDR3 is 15 residues. Per germline, CDR1 SGHRS and CDR2 YFSETQ. The DNA for the CDR3 is TGCGCCAGCAGATCCTCGGGTCGCTCCTACAATGAGCAGTTCTTC. Protein sequence: CASRSSGRSYNEQFF.